The T cell receptor beta chain under discussion was sequenced for a study of human T cells and chemical hapten exposure. The wider study: Upper back patch tests used 0.01% DPC, scored after 6 days. The patients, most of them female, presented with alopecia areata, totalis or universalis.

General observations from the study: There was a positive correlation between PT1 expanded TCR counts and patch test score.

V lost 6 bases, J lost 5 bases, and 8 bases lay in between. The CDR3 has 13 residues. Germline values: CDR1 LNHDA, CDR2 SQIVND (reference sequence). This clonotype occurred many times. The target antigen is unknown. This sample's time point: pre-sensitization, week 0. Treatment in this sample: therapeutic diphenylcyclopropenone sensitization with weekly scalp DPC. Total RNA was isolated from whole blood that had not been fractionated. TCRdb re-called the RACE reads with MiXCR, one entry per CDR3 protein. Of tens of thousands of distinct CDR3 sequences listed, about a tenth are singletons. The TCR comes from a man aged 45 to 65 with alopecia areata. Some clones in this sample may be carry-over from other donors' samples. This material consisted of whole blood, taken in connection with sensitization to the hapten diphenylcyclopropenone (DPC). The J gene is TRBJ1-6, the V gene TRBV19; D possibly corresponds to TRBD1 (5 bases). For the CDR3, the DNA is TGTGCCAGTAGCACAGGTCATAATTCACCCCTCCACTTT. Protein: CASSTGHNSPLHF.